This record concerns one T cell receptor beta chain sequence. Its target is not known. Focal radiation was given together with CTLA-4 blockade (ipilimumab) to patients with chemo-refractory metastatic non-small-cell lung cancer. This sample was taken from a study of radiotherapy plus CTLA-4 blockade in lung cancer. Study at large: Among patients, roughly 17% showed objective responses, and approximately 30% had disease control. Broader study findings: Per reports, early blood T cell clone dynamics, plus interferon-beta, forecast response most strongly. Peripheral blood showed expansion of tumor-derived TCR clones after radiotherapy and ipilimumab.

Per the germline V gene, CDR1 is MGHRA and CDR2 is YSYEKL. V lost 4 bases and J 4 bases, leaving 13 bases between the germline ends. This CDR3 spans 15 amino acids. Sequenced by immunoSEQ multiplex PCR; TCRdb stores in-frame clones only, minus some. This table has 45,000 to 55,000 clones, approximately 80% appearing once. The receptor comes from a human donor with non-small cell lung cancer who had a partial response to radiotherapy plus ipilimumab. Sequencing was performed on peripheral blood, taken from a patient treated with radiotherapy plus ipilimumab. The genes are TRBV4-1 and TRBJ2-2, with D possibly TRBD2 on 6 matching bases. The chain's CDR3 is CASSRRVEGTGELFF. The CDR3 DNA follows: TGCGCCAGCAGCCGCAGGGTGGAGGGCACCGGGGAGCTGTTTTTT.